This record looks at one T cell receptor beta chain sequence and its context. The V gene's germline CDR1 is SGDLS and CDR2 YYNGEE. The CDR3 covers 16 residues. V was cut by 0 bases and J by 2 bases, with 11 bases left in between. RNA in amounts of roughly 0.45 to 1 ug was reverse transcribed with random hexamers. One entry per CDR3 protein, called by TCRdb with MiXCR from the immunoSEQ multiplex PCR reads. The table records fewer than 200,000 distinct CDR3 sequences, approximately 94% of them present only once. The entry originates in a study of CD8 T cells in Susac syndrome. The rearrangement joins TRBV9 to TRBJ2-2; the D is unclear. Specimen: CD4+ T cells from PBMCs. This TCR derives from a human donor in good health. DNA of the CDR3: TGTGCCAGCAGCGTAGAAGGCGAGGCTAACACCGGGGAGCTGTTTTTT. It codes for CASSVEGEANTGELFF. Together with reference TRBV9 and TRBJ2-2, the CDR3 gives the full variable domain: DSGVTQTPKHLITATGQRVTLRCSPRSGDLSVYWYQQSLDQGLQFLIQYYNGEERAKGNILERFSAQQFPDLHSELNLSSLELGDSALYFCASSVEGEANTGELFFGEGSRLTVL.